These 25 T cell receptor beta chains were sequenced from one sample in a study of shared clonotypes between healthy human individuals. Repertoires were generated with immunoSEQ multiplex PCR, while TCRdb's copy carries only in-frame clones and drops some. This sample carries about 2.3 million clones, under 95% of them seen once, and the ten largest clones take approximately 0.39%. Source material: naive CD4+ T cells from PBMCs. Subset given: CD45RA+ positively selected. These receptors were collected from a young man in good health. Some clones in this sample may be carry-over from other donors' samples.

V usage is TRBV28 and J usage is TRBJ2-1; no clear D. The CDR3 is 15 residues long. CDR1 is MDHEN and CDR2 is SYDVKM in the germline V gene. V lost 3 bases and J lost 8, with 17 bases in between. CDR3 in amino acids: CASSLWQVGFDEQFF. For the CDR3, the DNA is TGTGCCAGCAGTTTGTGGCAGGTGGGTTTCGATGAGCAGTTCTTC.

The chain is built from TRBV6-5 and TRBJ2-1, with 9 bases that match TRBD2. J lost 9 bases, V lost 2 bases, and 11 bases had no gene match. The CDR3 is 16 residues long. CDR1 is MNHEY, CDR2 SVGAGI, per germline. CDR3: CASSYALAGLTGEQFF. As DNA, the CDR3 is TGTGCCAGCAGTTACGCCCTAGCGGGGCTTACGGGTGAGCAGTTCTTC.

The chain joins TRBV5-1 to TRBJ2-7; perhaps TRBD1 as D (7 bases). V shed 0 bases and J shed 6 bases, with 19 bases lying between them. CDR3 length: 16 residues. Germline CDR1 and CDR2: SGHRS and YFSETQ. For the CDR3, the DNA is TGCGCCAGCAGCTTGGATGGAGGGGGCGATCGGCGCGAGCAGTACTTC. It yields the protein CASSLDGGGDRREQYF. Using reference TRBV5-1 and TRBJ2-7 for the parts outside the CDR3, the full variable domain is KAGVTQTPRYLIKTRGQQVTLSCSPISGHRSVSWYQQTPGQGLQFLFEYFSETQRNKGNFPGRFSGRQFSNSRSEMNVSTLELGDSALYLCASSLDGGGDRREQYFGPGTRLTVT.

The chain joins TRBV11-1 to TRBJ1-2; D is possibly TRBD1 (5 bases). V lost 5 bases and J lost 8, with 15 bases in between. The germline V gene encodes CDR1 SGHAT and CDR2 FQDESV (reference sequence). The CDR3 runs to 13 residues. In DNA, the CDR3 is TGTGCCAGCAGCCCAGACCTAGCAGGGGGCTACACCTTC. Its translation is CASSPDLAGGYTF.

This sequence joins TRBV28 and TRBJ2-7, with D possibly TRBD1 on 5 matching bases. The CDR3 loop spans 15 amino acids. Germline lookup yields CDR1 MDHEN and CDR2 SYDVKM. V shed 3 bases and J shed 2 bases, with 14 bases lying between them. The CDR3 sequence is CASSLKGLPPYEQYF. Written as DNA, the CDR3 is TGTGCCAGCAGTTTGAAGGGGTTACCCCCCTACGAGCAGTACTTC.

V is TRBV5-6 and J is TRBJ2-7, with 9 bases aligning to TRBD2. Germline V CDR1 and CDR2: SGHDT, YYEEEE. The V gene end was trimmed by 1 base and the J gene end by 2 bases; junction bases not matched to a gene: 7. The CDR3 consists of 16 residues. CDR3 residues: CASSLLAGFDTYEQYF. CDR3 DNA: TGTGCCAGCAGCTTGCTAGCGGGATTTGATACCTACGAGCAGTACTTC.

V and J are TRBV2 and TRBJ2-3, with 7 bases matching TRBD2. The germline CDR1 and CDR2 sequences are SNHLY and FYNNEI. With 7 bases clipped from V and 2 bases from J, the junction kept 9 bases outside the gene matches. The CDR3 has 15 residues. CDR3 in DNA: TGTGCCAGCACCCCCTGGCGGGAGTCCACAGATACGCAGTATTTT. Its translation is CASTPWRESTDTQYF.

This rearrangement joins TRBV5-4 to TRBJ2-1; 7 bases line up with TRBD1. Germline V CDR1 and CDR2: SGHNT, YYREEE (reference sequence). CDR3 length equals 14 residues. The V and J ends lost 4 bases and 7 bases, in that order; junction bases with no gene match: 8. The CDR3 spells CASSTPLQGNEQFF. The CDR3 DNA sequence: TGTGCCAGCAGCACGCCCCTACAGGGGAATGAGCAGTTCTTC. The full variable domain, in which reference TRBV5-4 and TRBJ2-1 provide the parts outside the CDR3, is ETGVTQSPTHLIKTRGQQVTLRCSSQSGHNTVSWYQQALGQGPQFIFQYYREEENGRGNFPPRFSGLQFPNYSSELNVNALELDDSALYLCASSTPLQGNEQFFGPGTRLTVL.

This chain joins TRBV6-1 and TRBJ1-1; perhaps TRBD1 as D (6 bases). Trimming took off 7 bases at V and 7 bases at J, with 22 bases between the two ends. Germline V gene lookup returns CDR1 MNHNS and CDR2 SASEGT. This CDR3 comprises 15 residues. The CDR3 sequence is CASTRQDGRRSEAFF. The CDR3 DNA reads TGTGCCAGCACGAGACAGGACGGTCGTCGTAGTGAAGCTTTCTTT.

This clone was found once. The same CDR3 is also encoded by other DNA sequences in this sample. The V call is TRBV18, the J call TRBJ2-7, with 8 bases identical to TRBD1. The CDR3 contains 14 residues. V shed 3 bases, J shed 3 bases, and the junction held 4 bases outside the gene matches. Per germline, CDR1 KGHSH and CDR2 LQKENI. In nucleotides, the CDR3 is TGTGCCAGCTCACCTCAGGGGGCTAACTACGAGCAGTACTTC. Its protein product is CASSPQGANYEQYF.

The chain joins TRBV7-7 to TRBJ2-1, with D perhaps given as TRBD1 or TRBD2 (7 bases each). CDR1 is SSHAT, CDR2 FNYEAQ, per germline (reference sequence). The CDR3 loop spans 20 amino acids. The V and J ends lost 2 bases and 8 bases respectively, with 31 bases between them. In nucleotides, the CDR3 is TGTGCCAGCAGCTTATCGTTGGGGACAGCGGGCTGGGGGGGGACGGATGAGCAGTTCTTC. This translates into CASSLSLGTAGWGGTDEQFF.

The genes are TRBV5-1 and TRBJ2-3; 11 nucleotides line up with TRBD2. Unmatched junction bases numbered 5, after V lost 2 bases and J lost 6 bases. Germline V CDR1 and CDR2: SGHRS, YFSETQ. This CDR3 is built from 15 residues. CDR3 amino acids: CASSLLAGELDTQYF. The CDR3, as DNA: TGCGCCAGCAGCTTACTAGCGGGAGAATTGGATACGCAGTATTTT.

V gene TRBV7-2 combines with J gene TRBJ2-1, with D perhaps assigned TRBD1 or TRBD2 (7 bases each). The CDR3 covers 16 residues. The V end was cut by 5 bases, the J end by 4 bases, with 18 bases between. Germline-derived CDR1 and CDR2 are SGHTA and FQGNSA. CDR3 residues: CASSRLGGTVYNEQFF. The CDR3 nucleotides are TGTGCCAGCAGCCGACTGGGGGGGACAGTGTACAATGAGCAGTTCTTC.

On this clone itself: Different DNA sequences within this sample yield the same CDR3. The CDR3 DNA reads TGTGCCAGCAGTTTAAGGGGTTGGAATGAGCAGTTCTTC. Amino acids: CASSLRGWNEQFF. The rearrangement joins TRBV28 to TRBJ2-1, with D tentatively TRBD1 (5 bases). This CDR3 is 13 amino acids long. V gave up 2 bases and J gave up 7 bases, with 9 bases separating them. Germline V gene sequence: CDR1 MDHEN, CDR2 SYDVKM.

CDR3 protein: CASRQGAEKLFF. CDR3 DNA: TGTGCCAGCAGACAGGGTGCTGAAAAACTGTTTTTT. The V call is TRBV6-5, the J call TRBJ1-4, with a possible D match to TRBD1 (6 bases). Germline assignment: CDR1 MNHEY and CDR2 SVGAGI. CDR3 size: 12 residues. The V end was cut by 6 bases, the J end by 7 bases, with 9 bases between.

The CDR3 sequence: CASSVDGRSGGGNEQFF. DNA of the CDR3: TGTGCCAGCAGCGTAGACGGAAGGTCAGGGGGAGGGAATGAGCAGTTCTTC. The chain recombines TRBV9 with TRBJ2-1, with D perhaps matching TRBD1 or TRBD2 (7 bases each). CDR1 and CDR2 (germline): SGDLS, YYNGEE. The CDR3 sequence is 17 residues long. V lost 0 bases to trimming and J lost 7 bases, with 20 bases between them. Together with reference TRBV9 and TRBJ2-1, the CDR3 gives the full variable domain: DSGVTQTPKHLITATGQRVTLRCSPRSGDLSVYWYQQSLDQGLQFLIQYYNGEERAKGNILERFSAQQFPDLHSELNLSSLELGDSALYFCASSVDGRSGGGNEQFFGPGTRLTVL.

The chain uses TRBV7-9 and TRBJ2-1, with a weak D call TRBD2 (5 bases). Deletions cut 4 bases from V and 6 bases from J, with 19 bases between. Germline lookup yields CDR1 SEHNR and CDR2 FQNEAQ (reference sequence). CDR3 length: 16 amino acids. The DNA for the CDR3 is TGTGCCAGCAGCTCCCCCTTCGGCACCGCGGGCAATGAGCAGTTCTTC. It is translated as CASSSPFGTAGNEQFF.

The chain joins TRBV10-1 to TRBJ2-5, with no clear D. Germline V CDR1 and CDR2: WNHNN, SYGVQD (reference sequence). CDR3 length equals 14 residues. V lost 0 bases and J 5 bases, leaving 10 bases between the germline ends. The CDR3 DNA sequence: TGCGCCAGCAGTGAGTCGCAGGCGCGGGAGACCCAGTACTTC. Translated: CASSESQARETQYF.

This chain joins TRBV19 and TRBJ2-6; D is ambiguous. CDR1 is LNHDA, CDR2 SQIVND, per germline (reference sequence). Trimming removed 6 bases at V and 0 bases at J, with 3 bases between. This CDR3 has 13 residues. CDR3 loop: CASRTSGANVLTF. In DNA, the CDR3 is TGTGCCAGTAGAACCTCTGGGGCCAACGTCCTGACTTTC.

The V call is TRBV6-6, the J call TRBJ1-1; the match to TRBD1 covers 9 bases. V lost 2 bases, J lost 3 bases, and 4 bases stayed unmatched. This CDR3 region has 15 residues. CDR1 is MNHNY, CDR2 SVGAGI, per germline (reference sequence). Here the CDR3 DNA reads TGTGCCAGCAGTTACCCCAGGACAGGGGACACTGAAGCTTTCTTT. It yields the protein CASSYPRTGDTEAFF.

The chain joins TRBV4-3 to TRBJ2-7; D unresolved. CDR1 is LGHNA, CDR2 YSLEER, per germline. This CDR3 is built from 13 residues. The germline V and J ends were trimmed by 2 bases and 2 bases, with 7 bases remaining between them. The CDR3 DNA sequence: TGCGCCAGCAGCCAACAGGCGACCTACGAGCAGTACTTC. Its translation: CASSQQATYEQYF.

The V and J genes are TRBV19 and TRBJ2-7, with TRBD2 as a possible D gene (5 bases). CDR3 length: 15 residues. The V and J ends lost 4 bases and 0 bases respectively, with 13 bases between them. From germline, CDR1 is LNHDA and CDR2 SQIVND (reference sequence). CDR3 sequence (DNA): TGTGCCAGTAGTACCCCAAGCGGAAGCTCCTACGAGCAGTACTTC. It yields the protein CASSTPSGSSYEQYF.

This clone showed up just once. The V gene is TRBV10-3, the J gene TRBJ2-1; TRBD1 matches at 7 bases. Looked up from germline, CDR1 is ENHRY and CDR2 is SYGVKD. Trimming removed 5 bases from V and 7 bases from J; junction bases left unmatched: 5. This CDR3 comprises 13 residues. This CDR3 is CAISTGTVNEQFF. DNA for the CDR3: TGTGCCATCAGTACCGGGACAGTTAATGAGCAGTTCTTC.

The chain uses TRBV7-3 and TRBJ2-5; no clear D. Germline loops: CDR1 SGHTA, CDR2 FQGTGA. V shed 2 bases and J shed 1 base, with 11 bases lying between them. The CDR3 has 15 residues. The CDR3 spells CASSLSAGPQETQYF. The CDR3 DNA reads TGTGCCAGCAGCTTATCGGCAGGACCCCAAGAGACCCAGTACTTC.

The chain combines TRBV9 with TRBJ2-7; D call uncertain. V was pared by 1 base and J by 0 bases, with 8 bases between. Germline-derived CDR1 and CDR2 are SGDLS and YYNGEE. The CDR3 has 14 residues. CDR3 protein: CASSVFGSSYEQYF. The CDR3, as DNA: TGTGCCAGCAGCGTATTCGGCAGCTCCTACGAGCAGTACTTC.